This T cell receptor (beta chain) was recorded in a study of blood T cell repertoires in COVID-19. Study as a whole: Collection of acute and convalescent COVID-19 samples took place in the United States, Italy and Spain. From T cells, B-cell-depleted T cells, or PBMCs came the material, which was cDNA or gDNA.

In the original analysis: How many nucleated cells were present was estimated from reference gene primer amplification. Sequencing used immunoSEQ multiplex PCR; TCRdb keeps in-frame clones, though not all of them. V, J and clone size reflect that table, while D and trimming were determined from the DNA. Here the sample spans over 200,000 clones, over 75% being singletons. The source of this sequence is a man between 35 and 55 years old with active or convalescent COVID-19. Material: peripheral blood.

CDR3 nucleotides: TGTGCCAGCAGTTCCCACAGGGAGAAGAACACTGAAGCTTTCTTT. Protein product: CASSSHREKNTEAFF. The V gene is TRBV28, the J gene TRBJ1-1, with a possible D match to TRBD1 (6 bases). The V end lost 4 bases, the J end lost 1 base, and 13 bases lay between the germline ends. The CDR3 length is 15 residues. Germline loops: CDR1 MDHEN, CDR2 SYDVKM. The whole variable domain, filled in from reference TRBV28 and TRBJ1-1, reads DVKVTQSSRYLVKRTGEKVFLECVQDMDHENMFWYRQDPGLGLRLIYFSYDVKMKEKGDIPEGYSVSREKKERFSLILESASTNQTSMYLCASSSHREKNTEAFFGQGTRLTVV.